This T cell receptor beta chain was captured by sequencing in a study of regulatory T cells in long-lasting Graves disease. Study information: Graves' patients (newly diagnosed) had been on antithyroid drugs under 3 months.

A remark on this clonotype: Its antigen remains unknown.

CDR1 is MNHEY, CDR2 SMNVEV, per germline (reference sequence). This CDR3 comprises 14 residues. The V end lost 5 bases, the J end lost 10 bases, and 18 bases lay between the germline ends. Building the TCR beta libraries relied on iRepertoire HTBI primers, and CDR3 regions underwent Arm-PCR. TCRdb reprocessed the multiplex PCR reads via MiXCR and lists one record per CDR3 protein. The table records 300,000 to 450,000 distinct CDR3 sequences, 15% to 17% of them present only once. Time point specified: newly diagnosed GD, antithyroid drugs for less than 3 months. Extracted RNA from PBMCs served as the source of the TCR library. An endocrinology department located in Xi'an, China, was where the patients came from. Overall study results and limits: Thyroid tissue was not sampled; only peripheral blood was.

Here the sequenced sample was peripheral blood mononuclear cells (PBMCs), taken at new diagnosis, from a patient treated with antithyroid drugs. The genes are TRBV27 and TRBJ2-1; TRBD1 might be the D (6 bases). The clonotype comes from a female donor with Graves disease. CDR3 sequence (DNA): TGTGCCAGCAGTCAGTCAGGGGCCCAACGGGAGCAGTTCTTC. Translating gives CASSQSGAQREQFF.